This record concerns one TCR beta chain sequence. The protocol was immunoSEQ multiplex PCR, while the TCRdb copy is restricted to in-frame clones and leaves out a portion. The sample records about 90,000 clones, 75% to 90% being singletons. This sample was included in a study of blood T cell repertoires in COVID-19. The germline CDR1 and CDR2 sequences are LNHDA and SQIVND (reference sequence). Between the trimmed V and J ends, which lost 6 bases and 3 bases, there was a span of 11 bases. This CDR3 region has 13 residues. Material: peripheral blood. V usage is TRBV19 and J usage is TRBJ1-1, with no clear D. This sequence was found in a man at least 80 years old with acute or convalescent COVID-19. The CDR3 DNA sequence: TGTGCCAGTAGGGGAGGAAACGACACTGAAGCTTTCTTT. Its protein is CASRGGNDTEAFF.